Listed here are 27 T cell receptor beta chains from one sample, sequenced in a study of blood T cell repertoires in COVID-19. Here immunoSEQ multiplex PCR was the method, and the copy in TCRdb shows in-frame clones only, minus some. The sample carries roughly 31,000 clones, approximately 90% recorded once. The specimen sequenced was peripheral blood. The receptors derive from a man older than 75 with acute or convalescent COVID-19.

The chain has TRBV21-1 and TRBJ2-7; the D call TRBD1 from the table was never checked on the DNA. TRBV21-1 is given as a pseudogene. The CDR3 has 21 residues. The CDR3 spells CASSKFRIGQARTTISYEQYF. In nucleotides, the CDR3 is TGTGCCAGCAGCAAATTTAGGATCGGACAGGCGAGAACCACCATCTCCTACGAGCAGTACTTC.

This sequence joins TRBV5-6 and TRBJ1-3; 10 bases are shared with TRBD1. The CDR3 is 17 amino acids. Trimming took 2 bases from V and 1 from J; bases not matched to a gene: 6. Germline V gene sequence: CDR1 SGHDT, CDR2 YYEEEE. The CDR3 protein is CASSFRTGGTSGNTIYF. The CDR3 DNA follows: TGTGCCAGCAGCTTTCGGACAGGGGGGACGTCTGGAAACACCATATATTTT.

This sequence joins TRBV10-3 and TRBJ1-1; a weak D match, TRBD1 (6 bases). The V end lost 7 bases, the J end lost 1 base, and 16 bases lay between the germline ends. Germline V CDR1 and CDR2: ENHRY, SYGVKD. This CDR3 comprises 15 residues. The CDR3 DNA follows: TGTGCCATCACCAGGACAGTCTCACCGAACACTGAAGCTTTCTTT. Translating gives CAITRTVSPNTEAFF.

CDR3 residues: CSVGTGRRNEQFF. CDR3 DNA sequence: TGCAGCGTGGGGACAGGTCGACGCAATGAGCAGTTCTTC. The chain has TRBV29-1 and TRBJ2-1, with 8 bases that match TRBD1. CDR3 length: 13 residues. Losses at the gene ends were 6 bases for V and 6 bases for J; bases not matched to a gene: 7. Germline V gene lookup returns CDR1 SQVTM and CDR2 ANQGSEA.

This rearrangement joins TRBV7-9 to TRBJ1-4; D gene uncertain. Trimming cost V 5 bases and J 3 bases, with 10 bases left between them. The CDR3 consists of 14 residues. CDR1 and CDR2 (germline): SEHNR, FQNEAQ (reference sequence). The CDR3 protein is CASSADMANEKLFF. DNA for the CDR3: TGTGCCAGCAGCGCAGACATGGCTAATGAAAAACTGTTTTTT.

The chain is built from TRBV20-1 and TRBJ2-1; TRBD1 aligns across 9 bases. The germline CDR1 and CDR2 sequences are DFQATT and SNEGSKA (reference sequence). The ends lost 6 bases at V and 14 bases at J; junction bases unmatched: 8. This CDR3 contains 11 residues. CDR3 amino acids: CSANLRDREFF. The CDR3 nucleotides read TGCAGTGCCAACCTCAGGGACAGGGAGTTCTTC.

CDR3 residues: CASSQGRDRDYEQYF. The DNA of the CDR3 is TGTGCCAGCAGCCAAGGCCGGGACAGGGACTACGAGCAGTACTTC. The chain recombines TRBV14 with TRBJ2-7; 9 bases match TRBD1. Per germline, CDR1 SGHDN and CDR2 FVKESK. This CDR3 spans 15 amino acids. The J segment lost 3 bases and the V segment lost 1 base, leaving 4 bases of the junction unmatched.

The genes are TRBV6-5 and TRBJ1-1, with D perhaps matching TRBD1 (5 bases). Per germline, CDR1 MNHEY and CDR2 SVGAGI. Trimming stripped 6 bases from V and 0 bases from J, with 11 bases between. The CDR3 totals 14 residues. CDR3 protein: CASRVGPLNTEAFF. As DNA, the CDR3 is TGTGCCAGCAGAGTGGGGCCCCTGAACACTGAAGCTTTCTTT.

The rearrangement joins TRBV5-1 to TRBJ2-4; the D gene is possibly TRBD2 (6 bases). The germline V gene has CDR1 SGHRS and CDR2 YFSETQ. With 0 bases removed from V and 3 bases from J, the gap between germline ends came to 13 bases. This CDR3 is 16 amino acids long. This CDR3 reads CASSLAEGRGKNIQYF. The DNA for the CDR3 is TGCGCCAGCAGCTTGGCGGAGGGCCGGGGCAAAAACATTCAGTACTTC.

The chain combines TRBV27 with TRBJ2-6, with 11 bases that match TRBD1. The CDR3 sequence is 16 residues long. Germline V gene lookup returns CDR1 MNHEY and CDR2 SMNVEV (reference sequence). After removal of 6 bases from V and 3 bases from J, the junction contained 4 bases not matched to a gene. The CDR3 nucleotides read TGTGCCAGCAGCGGACAGGGGGCGCGTGGGGCCAACGTCCTGACTTTC. Protein product: CASSGQGARGANVLTF. Variable domain in full (rest from reference TRBV27 and TRBJ2-6): EAQVTQNPRYLITVTGKKLTVTCSQNMNHEYMSWYRQDPGLGLRQIYYSMNVEVTDKGDVPEGYKVSRKEKRNFPLILESPSPNQTSLYFCASSGQGARGANVLTFGAGSRLTVL.

This clone was counted between two and nine times. V gene TRBV7-9 combines with J gene TRBJ2-3; TRBD1 matches at 10 bases. This CDR3 region has 17 residues. Trimming at V came to 0 bases and at J to 1 base, leaving 4 bases not matched to a gene. CDR1 is SEHNR, CDR2 FQNEAQ, per germline (reference sequence). This CDR3 reads CASSLAGTGAGTDTQYF. The CDR3 DNA reads TGTGCCAGCAGCTTAGCGGGGACAGGGGCCGGCACAGATACGCAGTATTTT. The whole variable domain, filled in from reference TRBV7-9 and TRBJ2-3, reads DTGVSQNPRHKITKRGQNVTFRCDPISEHNRLYWYRQTLGQGPEFLTYFQNEAQLEKSRLLSDRFSAERPKGSFSTLEIQRTEQGDSAMYLCASSLAGTGAGTDTQYFGPGTRLTVL.

The V gene is TRBV29-1, the J gene TRBJ2-3, with 8 nucleotides matching TRBD1. Germline lookup yields CDR1 SQVTM and CDR2 ANQGSEA. Germline trimming cut 8 bases from V and 3 bases from J; bases unmatched to any gene: 10. This CDR3 is built from 14 residues. CDR3 coding DNA: TGCAGCACCTCAGGGGGCTCGAGAACAGATACGCAGTATTTT. This encodes CSTSGGSRTDTQYF.

The chain couples TRBV2 to TRBJ1-2; a weak D match, TRBD1 (6 bases). There are 15 residues in the CDR3. The germline V gene encodes CDR1 SNHLY and CDR2 FYNNEI. V gave up 6 bases and J gave up 4 bases, with 18 bases separating them. CDR3 nucleotides: TGTGCCAGCAGGGACCGGGACAAGAAAACCTATGGCTACACCTTC. Translation: CASRDRDKKTYGYTF.

The gene calls are TRBV7-9 and TRBJ2-3; D gene uncertain. Per germline, CDR1 SEHNR and CDR2 FQNEAQ (reference sequence). V shed 2 bases and J shed 6 bases, with 12 bases lying between them. The CDR3 has 14 amino acids. CDR3 sequence (DNA): TGTGCCAGCAGCTTACGTCCCCCCCCCGATACGCAGTATTTT. Amino acids: CASSLRPPPDTQYF.

V usage is TRBV19 and J usage is TRBJ2-3; 12 bases are shared with TRBD1. V gave up 5 bases and J gave up 6 bases; unmatched junction bases: 9. The germline CDR1 and CDR2 sequences are LNHDA and SQIVND (reference sequence). The CDR3 sequence is 16 residues long. CDR3: CASSDPGQGARDTQYF. CDR3 coding DNA: TGTGCCAGTAGTGATCCGGGACAGGGGGCGAGGGATACGCAGTATTTT.

The chain carries TRBV12-3 or TRBV12-4 and TRBJ2-1; D gene uncertain. V was clipped by 6 bases and J by 3 bases, with 9 bases between them. This CDR3 contains 13 residues. Here the CDR3 DNA reads TGTGCCAGCAGCCCAAACTTCTACAATGAGCAGTTCTTC. Its protein is CASSPNFYNEQFF.

This chain links TRBV18 with TRBJ1-6; weak D call: TRBD1 (5 bases). With 5 bases removed from V and 7 bases from J, the gap between germline ends came to 9 bases. The CDR3 contains 13 residues. The germline V gene encodes CDR1 KGHSH and CDR2 LQKENI. The CDR3: CASSDSGNSPLHF. The CDR3, as DNA: TGTGCCAGCTCAGACTCAGGGAATTCACCCCTCCACTTT.

This clone was recorded once. This CDR3 is CASSLYRGTQPQHF. The CDR3, as DNA: TGTGCCAGCAGTTTATACAGGGGCACTCAGCCCCAGCATTTT. V is TRBV28 and J is TRBJ1-5, with 7 bases aligning to TRBD1. Unmatched junction bases numbered 3, after V lost 1 base and J lost 6 bases. CDR1 and CDR2 (germline): MDHEN, SYDVKM. The CDR3 contains 14 residues.

This chain uses TRBV11-2 with TRBJ2-5; D possibly corresponds to TRBD2 (6 bases). The ends were cut back, 3 bases at V and 5 bases at J, with 10 bases in the middle. This CDR3 comprises 13 residues. Per germline, CDR1 SGHAT and CDR2 FQNNGV. The CDR3 region is CASSFLGGETQYF. The CDR3 DNA sequence: TGTGCCAGCAGCTTCTTAGGAGGGGAGACCCAGTACTTC. The complete variable domain, with remaining parts taken from reference TRBV11-2 and TRBJ2-5, reads EAGVAQSPRYKIIEKRQSVAFWCNPISGHATLYWYQQILGQGPKLLIQFQNNGVVDDSQLPKDRFSAERLKGVDSTLKIQPAKLEDSAVYLCASSFLGGETQYFGPGTRLLVL.

This clone turned up a few times. The rearrangement joins TRBV30 to TRBJ1-5; 8 nucleotides align to TRBD1. CDR1 is GTSNPN, CDR2 SVGIG, per germline (reference sequence). The CDR3 spans 14 residues. The V gene end was trimmed by 2 bases and the J gene end by 7 bases; junction bases not matched to a gene: 7. The CDR3 is CAWSKQGAWQPQHF. The CDR3 DNA sequence: TGTGCCTGGAGTAAGCAGGGGGCCTGGCAGCCCCAGCATTTT.

This CDR3 is CASSRQVNTEAFF. Written as DNA, the CDR3 is TGTGCCAGCAGTAGACAGGTGAACACTGAAGCTTTCTTT. The chain employs TRBV7-3 and TRBJ1-1; weak D call: TRBD1 (6 bases). The germline CDR1 and CDR2 sequences are SGHTA and FQGTGA. CDR3 length: 13 residues. Trimming pared 6 bases from V and 0 bases from J, leaving 8 bases between.

The chain has TRBV11-2 and TRBJ2-5; 7 bases align to TRBD2. V was clipped by 5 bases and J by 4 bases; unmatched bases: 4. This CDR3 contains 13 residues. The V gene's germline CDR1 is SGHAT and CDR2 FQNNGV. The CDR3 reads CASSRGEGETQYF. CDR3 nucleotide sequence: TGTGCCAGCAGCCGGGGGGAAGGAGAGACCCAGTACTTC.

CDR3: CASKGVNTEAFF. CDR3 nucleotides: TGTGCCAGCAAGGGGGTAAACACTGAAGCTTTCTTT. The chain carries TRBV6-5 and TRBJ1-1; perhaps TRBD1 as D (6 bases). V lost 7 bases and J 2 bases, leaving 8 bases between the germline ends. The CDR3 spans 12 residues. Germline values: CDR1 MNHEY, CDR2 SVGAGI.

This clone was detected only once. The chain has TRBV11-1 and TRBJ2-1; D possibly corresponds to TRBD2 (5 bases). The CDR3 length is 13 residues. V was pared by 5 bases and J by 8 bases, with 13 bases between. Germline loops: CDR1 SGHAT, CDR2 FQDESV (reference sequence). The CDR3 DNA sequence: TGTGCCAGCAGCCAGCGAGGTAGCGATGAGCAGTTCTTC. Translating it yields CASSQRGSDEQFF.

This CDR3 is CATGTANTGELFF. The CDR3 DNA reads as TGTGCCACTGGGACAGCGAACACCGGGGAGCTGTTTTTT. The chain uses TRBV24-1 and TRBJ2-2, with TRBD1 identical over 7 bases. Per germline, CDR1 KGHDR and CDR2 SFDVKD. The J segment lost 0 bases and the V segment lost 10 bases, leaving 1 base of the junction unmatched. The CDR3 runs 13 residues.

This rearrangement joins TRBV2 to TRBJ1-5, with D maybe TRBD1 (6 bases). Germline CDR1 reads SNHLY; CDR2 reads FYNNEI. The CDR3 spans 15 residues. V lost 4 bases and J 4 bases, leaving 14 bases between the germline ends. The CDR3 nucleotides are TGTGCCAGCAGTGGCCTCGGACAGTTTAATCAGCCCCAGCATTTT. Protein sequence: CASSGLGQFNQPQHF.

This rearrangement joins TRBV5-1 to TRBJ2-7; 8 bases are a match to TRBD1. V shed 3 bases and J 0 bases; nucleotides not matched to a gene: 5. The CDR3 totals 15 residues. Germline V gene data show CDR1 as SGHRS and CDR2 as YFSETQ. The CDR3 here is CASSWGDRTSYEQYF. DNA of the CDR3: TGCGCCAGCAGCTGGGGGGACAGGACCTCCTACGAGCAGTACTTC.